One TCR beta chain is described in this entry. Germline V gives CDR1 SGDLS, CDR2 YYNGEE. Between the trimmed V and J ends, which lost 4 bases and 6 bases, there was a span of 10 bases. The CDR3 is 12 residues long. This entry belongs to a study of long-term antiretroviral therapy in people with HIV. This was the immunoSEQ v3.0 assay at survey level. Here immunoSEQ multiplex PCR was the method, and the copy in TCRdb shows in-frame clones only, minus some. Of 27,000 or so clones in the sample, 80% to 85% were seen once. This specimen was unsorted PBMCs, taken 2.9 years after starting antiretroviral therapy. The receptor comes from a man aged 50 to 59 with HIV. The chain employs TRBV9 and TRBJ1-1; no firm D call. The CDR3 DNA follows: TGTGCCAGCAGCTCCGGGAGTTCTGAAGCTTTCTTT. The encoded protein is CASSSGSSEAFF.